The entry below gives a single TCR beta chain sequence along with its context. This entry comes from a study of cytomegalovirus exposure and HLA in healthy donors. Germline CDR1 is SQVTM and CDR2 is ANQGSEA. Trimming took off 5 bases at V and 6 bases at J, with 23 bases between the two ends. CDR3 length: 16 amino acids. The primer mix had 60 Vbeta and 13 Jbeta primers. Some clones are missing from TCRdb's copy, which holds only in-frame ones; the method was immunoSEQ multiplex PCR. This repertoire includes under 70,000 clones. Specimen: PBMCs. The V and J genes are TRBV29-1 and TRBJ2-1; weak D call: TRBD2 (6 bases). The TCR was taken from a female donor in good health and CMV-seropositive. The CDR3 region has the DNA TGCAGCGTTTCGGGTTACAAGGAGGGGATGGGCAATGAGCAGTTCTTC. Translation: CSVSGYKEGMGNEQFF.